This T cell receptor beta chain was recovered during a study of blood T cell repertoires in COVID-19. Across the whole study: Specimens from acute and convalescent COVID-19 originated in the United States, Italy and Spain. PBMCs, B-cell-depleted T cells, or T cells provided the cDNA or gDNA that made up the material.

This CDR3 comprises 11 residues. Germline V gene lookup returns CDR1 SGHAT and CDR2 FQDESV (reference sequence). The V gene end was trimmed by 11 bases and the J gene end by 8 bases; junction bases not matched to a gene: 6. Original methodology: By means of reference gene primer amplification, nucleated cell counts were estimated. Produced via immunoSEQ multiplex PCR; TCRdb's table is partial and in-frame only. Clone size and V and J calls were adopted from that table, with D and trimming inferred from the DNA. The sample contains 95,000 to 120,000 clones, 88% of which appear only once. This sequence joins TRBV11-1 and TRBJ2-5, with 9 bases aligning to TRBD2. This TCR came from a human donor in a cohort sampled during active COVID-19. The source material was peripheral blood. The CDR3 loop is CAVASGNTQYF. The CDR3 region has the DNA TGTGCCGTGGCTAGCGGGAACACCCAGTACTTC.